Described below is a single T cell receptor beta chain sequence and its context. Using RNA transcripts as the source, TCR beta CDR3 regions were amplified. Researchers ran a first-round RT-PCR on the TCR CDR3 using the HTBI primer set. TCRdb independently ran MiXCR on the multiplex PCR reads; one entry per CDR3 protein. The data show about 49,000 distinct CDR3 sequences, with about 54% seen just once and approximately 30% held by the top ten. The data belong to a study of T cells in Graves' hyperthyroidism and ophthalmopathy. Germline V lookup: CDR1 LNHDA, CDR2 SQIVND (reference sequence). There are 13 residues in the CDR3. Trimming at V came to 10 bases and at J to 4 bases, leaving 6 bases not matched to a gene. Those with hyperthyroidism were 18 to 65 years old, newly diagnosed, and ill for under 2 months.

This chain uses TRBV19 with TRBJ2-2; 7 nucleotides match TRBD1. The sequenced material came from peripheral blood or thyroid tissue (not recorded which). The sequence was collected from a man younger than 35 with Graves' hyperthyroidism. CDR3 residues: CATGTATTGELFF. The CDR3 nucleotides read TGTGCCACCGGGACAGCTACCACCGGGGAGCTGTTTTTT.